This T cell receptor beta chain was sequenced during a study of T-cell memory formation after mild COVID-19 (dated by TCRdb to the early 2020s). For the wider study: Most TCR sequence clusters were specific to one of the two donors. In a couple of donors, T-cell clones that expanded and contracted after mild COVID-19 were followed by sequencing TCRalpha and TCRbeta repertoires longitudinally. The cohort was made up of two young adult volunteers, one female and one male, who were previously healthy.

Beyond this particular receptor, the publication reports: Clones contracting from day 15 to 85 had balanced CD4/CD8 phenotypes, while a second wave expanding from day 15 to 37 was biased towards CD4+. The study included only a couple of mild cases, and larger cohorts that include severe cases with pre-infection samples were judged to be necessary. Some responding clones were detected in pre-infection memory, which suggested that pre-existing cross-reactive memory T cells had joined the SARS-CoV-2 response. Contracting CD4+ clones were found mainly in CM and EM memory subsets, while CD8+ clones were enriched in EMRA. SARS-CoV-2 specificity of the second-wave clones peaking on day 37 was not confirmed.

Trimmed from V: 5 bases; trimmed from J: 2 bases; junction bases lacking a gene match: 5. The germline V gene provides CDR1 SGDLS and CDR2 YYNGEE. The CDR3 covers 15 residues, taking in both the cysteine and the phenylalanine. Only the CDR3 DNA stays, 45 bases, in frame from base 1. Ficoll-Paque density gradient centrifugation was used to isolate PBMCs. Points on this clonotype: Its binding antigen is unknown. Per-base quality was not reported, and no clone a single base away is much larger than it.

TCRdb names Illumina NovaSeq 6000 as the instrument used. TCRalpha and TCRbeta cDNA libraries were built by 5'RACE with constant-segment primers, adding sample barcodes and unique molecular identifiers. RNA was extracted from every sample with Trizol reagent. Library amplification was performed in two PCR steps, and a second sample barcode and Illumina TruSeq adapters were introduced in the second step. Libraries were sequenced on an Illumina NovaSeq with 2 x 150 bp paired-end reads. Per the source publication's procedure: Demultiplexing of reads and collapsing into UMI-guided consensus sequences were performed with migec v1.2.7. Using mixcr v2.1.11, UMI consensuses were aligned to TRA and TRB V and J templates and then assembled into clonotypes. Expanded or contracted clonotypes were those called significant by both edgeR and NoisET, with noise models trained on biological replicates. For edgeR calls, the cutoffs were a false discovery rate-adjusted p below 0.01 and a log2 fold-change threshold of 1. As an exploratory analysis of dynamics, PCA with hierarchical clustering was applied to max-normalized trajectories of the 1000 most abundant clonotypes. Each responding clone was given a CD4 or CD8 phenotype based on the CD4+ and CD8+ repertoires, which had been sequenced separately. TCRdb reprocessing: public reads trimmed at Q25 with fastp, clones called with MiXCR, in-frame beta chains kept. Under each unique CDR3 protein, matching rows form one entry showing the most common genes and DNA. What appears here as the V and J calls and clone size reflects TCRdb's work, not the paper's. The sample data list some 120,000 distinct CDR3 sequences, and 15% to 20% of these were observed just once. Together, the top ten hold 5% to 5.5% of the sample.

This receptor chain uses TRBV9 and TRBJ1-3; 9 nucleotides in the junction match TRBD1. The specimen sequenced was PBMCs or a T cell subset sorted from them (not recorded which). The sequence was collected from a man aged 18 to 29 who had mild COVID-19 (a few samples of this study predate the infection). The sample titles of this study are shuffled in the database, so cell type and time point are left out; the donor was told from shared clones. The bases are TGTGCCAGCAGTACAGGGGGCAACACTGGAAACACCATATATTTT. Translated, it reads CASSTGGNTGNTIYF.